The 7 T cell receptor beta chains below come from one sample, sequenced in a study of early T cells in non-severe SARS-CoV-2 infection. TCRdb re-derived calls from the 5' RACE reads in MiXCR, one entry per CDR3 protein. The table shows more than 65,000 distinct CDR3 sequences, with about 12% occurring only once. Sequencing was performed on whole blood. The source of these receptors is an adult who was a healthcare worker with PCR-confirmed SARS-CoV-2 infection or an uninfected control (not recorded which).

This clonotype was recorded at least ten times. This chain connects TRBV7-8 to TRBJ2-7; the match to TRBD2 covers 8 bases. The V gene's germline CDR1 is SGHVS and CDR2 FQNEAQ. After removal of 1 base from V and 3 bases from J, the junction contained 2 bases not matched to a gene. This CDR3 contains 14 residues. The CDR3: CASSLVGLGYEQYF. The CDR3 DNA is TGTGCCAGCAGCTTAGTGGGACTAGGCTACGAGCAGTACTTC.

The rearrangement uses TRBV9 and TRBJ2-2; no clear D. Between the trimmed V and J ends, which lost 2 bases and 2 bases, there was a span of 13 bases. The CDR3 spans 16 residues. CDR1 SGDLS and CDR2 YYNGEE come from the germline V gene. The CDR3 coding sequence is TGTGCCAGCAGCGTCAGAGTGGAATCCAACACCGGGGAGCTGTTTTTT. Amino acids: CASSVRVESNTGELFF.

This clonotype was counted only a few times. The chain is built from TRBV5-1 and TRBJ1-2; D call uncertain. Germline CDR1 and CDR2: SGHRS and YFSETQ. Trimming cost V 0 bases and J 3 bases, with 9 bases left between them. There are 14 residues in the CDR3. The CDR3 DNA reads as TGCGCCAGCAGCTTGGGAACAGCGTACTATGGCTACACCTTC. Amino acids: CASSLGTAYYGYTF. Filled out from reference TRBV5-1 and TRBJ1-2, the complete variable domain reads KAGVTQTPRYLIKTRGQQVTLSCSPISGHRSVSWYQQTPGQGLQFLFEYFSETQRNKGNFPGRFSGRQFSNSRSEMNVSTLELGDSALYLCASSLGTAYYGYTFGSGTRLTVV.

This clonotype was observed a handful of times. V usage is TRBV24-1 and J usage is TRBJ2-3; TRBD1 aligns across 11 bases. This CDR3 spans 16 amino acids. Germline loops: CDR1 KGHDR, CDR2 SFDVKD. With V trimmed by 4 bases and J by 6 bases, 8 bases remained unmatched. Written as DNA, the CDR3 is TGTGCCACCAGTGACCGAGGACAGGGGGCTCTTGATACGCAGTATTTT. Its translation: CATSDRGQGALDTQYF.

There are many counts of this clonotype. V and J are TRBV29-1 and TRBJ2-7; 7 bases align to TRBD1. The germline CDR1 and CDR2 sequences are SQVTM and ANQGSEA. J gave up 2 bases and V 7 bases, and 5 bases lay outside the gene matches. The CDR3 contains 12 residues. This CDR3 is CSARDSPYEQYF. The CDR3 coding sequence is TGCAGCGCCCGGGACAGTCCCTACGAGCAGTACTTC.

This chain joins TRBV24-1 and TRBJ2-2, with TRBD1 matching over 8 bases. Germline CDR1 KGHDR, CDR2 SFDVKD. V shed 4 bases, J shed 4 bases, and the junction held 7 bases outside the gene matches. The CDR3 length is 16 residues. This CDR3 reads CATSDPNRGITGELFF. The CDR3, as DNA: TGTGCCACCAGTGACCCTAACAGGGGGATCACCGGGGAGCTGTTTTTT.

This rearrangement joins TRBV11-2 to TRBJ2-7, with unresolved D. V was trimmed by 0 bases and J by 2 bases, leaving 11 bases between them. CDR3 size: 15 residues. Germline V gene data show CDR1 as SGHAT and CDR2 as FQNNGV. CDR3 region: CASSLEAIVTYEQYF. CDR3 sequence (DNA): TGTGCCAGCAGCTTAGAGGCGATCGTTACCTACGAGCAGTACTTC.